The 26 T cell receptor beta chains reported below all come from one sample, sequenced in a study of blood T cell repertoires in COVID-19. Sequenced by immunoSEQ multiplex PCR; TCRdb stores in-frame clones only, minus some. In the table there are approximately 500,000 clones, roughly 87% of which are singletons. The sample was peripheral blood. The receptors here all came from a man aged 18 to 35 with COVID-19, enrolled during active disease.

This rearrangement joins TRBV25-1 to TRBJ1-6; TRBD1 is a possible D gene (6 bases). Germline CDR1 is MGHDK and CDR2 is SYGVNS. The CDR3 is 14 amino acids. Trimming left V 8 bases short and J 3 bases short, with 11 bases between. The chain's CDR3 is CASRGGLYNSPLHF. The CDR3 nucleotides read TGTGCCAGCCGGGGGGGCCTCTATAATTCACCCCTCCACTTT.

The chain is built from TRBV18 and TRBJ1-5; D is unclear. V lost 5 bases and J 0 bases, leaving 5 bases between the germline ends. Germline CDR1 is KGHSH and CDR2 is LQKENI. This CDR3 contains 13 residues. As DNA, the CDR3 is TGTGCCAGCTCATATAATAGCAATCAGCCCCAGCATTTT. Translating gives CASSYNSNQPQHF.

The chain has TRBV6-5 and TRBJ1-2; D possibly corresponds to TRBD1 (5 bases). The CDR3 sequence is 13 residues long. V lost 7 bases and J 3 bases, leaving 12 bases between the germline ends. Germline CDR1 MNHEY, CDR2 SVGAGI. DNA for the CDR3: TGTGCCAGCATAACGGACACACACTATGGCTACACCTTC. Translating it yields CASITDTHYGYTF.

Comment on this clone: The same CDR3 also results from other DNA sequences found in this sample. The J gene is TRBJ2-3, the V gene TRBV18, with 10 bases fitting TRBD1. Germline lookup yields CDR1 KGHSH and CDR2 LQKENI. Trimming removed 3 bases from V and 3 bases from J; junction bases left unmatched: 3. This CDR3 spans 15 amino acids. CDR3 in amino acids: CASSPGTGVTDTQYF. Here the CDR3 DNA reads TGTGCCAGCTCACCCGGGACAGGGGTAACAGATACGCAGTATTTT.

The V call is TRBV19, the J call TRBJ2-1, with 9 bases that match TRBD1. This CDR3 has 14 residues. CDR1 LNHDA and CDR2 SQIVND come from the germline V gene (reference sequence). J was trimmed by 4 bases and V by 6 bases; bases with no gene match: 4. CDR3 sequence reads: CASRLTGGYNEQFF. DNA of the CDR3: TGTGCCAGTAGATTGACAGGGGGTTACAATGAGCAGTTCTTC.

This clone was seen once. The genes are TRBV10-2 and TRBJ2-4; weak D call: TRBD2 (7 bases). Trimming pared 2 bases from V and 6 bases from J, leaving 14 bases between. The CDR3 covers 15 residues. Germline assignment: CDR1 WSHSY and CDR2 SAAADI. CDR3 nucleotides: TGCGCCAGCAGTGAGAGGGGGGGTGTCCCAAACATTCAGTACTTC. It encodes CASSERGGVPNIQYF.

V usage is TRBV15 and J usage is TRBJ2-1; a possible D gene is TRBD2 (6 bases). From germline, CDR1 is LNHNV and CDR2 YYDKDF (reference sequence). V was pared by 5 bases and J by 7 bases, with 18 bases between. The CDR3 spans 15 residues. The CDR3 DNA is TGTGCCACCAGCTGGGGTAGCGGCAGTGGGAATGAGCAGTTCTTC. Translated: CATSWGSGSGNEQFF.

The chain joins TRBV7-8 to TRBJ2-7, with TRBD1 identical over 8 bases. The CDR3 loop spans 16 amino acids. The V segment lost 5 bases and the J segment 7 bases; nucleotides outside the gene matches: 16. Germline lookup yields CDR1 SGHVS and CDR2 FQNEAQ. The DNA for the CDR3 is TGTGCCAGCAGCCCATCGAGGGACAGGCCCCACCAGGAGCAGTACTTC. Amino acids: CASSPSRDRPHQEQYF.

The chain joins TRBV2 to TRBJ1-4, with 10 bases matching TRBD1. This CDR3 is built from 14 residues. The V segment lost 6 bases and the J segment 8 bases; nucleotides outside the gene matches: 6. Germline CDR1 and CDR2: SNHLY and FYNNEI. CDR3 bases: TGTGCCAGCAGCCGCGGGACAGGGGACGAAAAACTGTTTTTT. As protein: CASSRGTGDEKLFF. The full variable domain, completed using reference TRBV2 and TRBJ1-4, is EPEVTQTPSHQVTQMGQEVILRCVPISNHLYFYWYRQILGQKVEFLVSFYNNEISEKSEIFDDQFSVERPDGSNFTLKIRSTKLEDSAMYFCASSRGTGDEKLFFGSGTQLSVL.

The rearrangement uses TRBV6-5 and TRBJ2-5; TRBD1 agrees at 8 bases. Germline CDR1 and CDR2: MNHEY and SVGAGI. The V gene end was trimmed by 0 bases and the J gene end by 4 bases; junction bases not matched to a gene: 7. CDR3 size: 16 residues. The CDR3 loop is CASSYSTGAVRETQYF. The CDR3, as DNA: TGTGCCAGCAGTTACTCGACAGGGGCGGTGCGAGAGACCCAGTACTTC.

The chain recombines TRBV11-2 with TRBJ2-1; 10 bases are shared with TRBD2. CDR1 SGHAT and CDR2 FQNNGV come from the germline V gene. V was pared by 5 bases and J by 0 bases, with 4 bases of the junction left unmatched. The CDR3 loop spans 16 amino acids. The CDR3 DNA is TGTGCCAGCAGCGAACTAGCGGGAAGCTCCTACAATGAGCAGTTCTTC. As protein: CASSELAGSSYNEQFF.

This chain joins TRBV7-9 and TRBJ2-3; TRBD1 is a possible D gene (5 bases). The germline V gene has CDR1 SEHNR and CDR2 FQNEAQ (reference sequence). The CDR3 loop spans 14 amino acids. The V and J ends lost 4 bases and 4 bases respectively, with 12 bases between them. The CDR3 bases are TGTGCCAGCAGCTCGGACACACTACCAGATACGCAGTATTTT. This translates into CASSSDTLPDTQYF.

Of note for this clone: Given a far larger clone just one base away, this is likely a sequencing read error. This chain connects TRBV5-4 to TRBJ1-2; maybe TRBD1 (5 bases). CDR3 size: 13 residues. From germline, CDR1 is SGHNT and CDR2 YYREEE (reference sequence). The V and J ends lost 0 bases and 4 bases respectively, with 7 bases between them. In nucleotides, the CDR3 is TGTGCCAGCAGCTTGGAGACAGCCTATGGCTACACCTTC. Encoded protein: CASSLETAYGYTF.

The chain uses TRBV11-3 and TRBJ1-3; the D is unclear. Germline V gene sequence: CDR1 SGHNT, CDR2 YENEEA. V lost 2 bases to trimming and J lost 4 bases, with 6 bases between them. CDR3 size: 13 residues. The CDR3 coding sequence is TGTGCCAGCAGCTTAAGCGCGGGAAACACCATATATTTT. Translating gives CASSLSAGNTIYF.

This sequence joins TRBV7-8 and TRBJ2-7; 9 positions agree with TRBD2. Trimming removed 5 bases from V and 4 bases from J; junction bases left unmatched: 12. CDR1 is SGHVS, CDR2 FQNEAQ, per germline. The CDR3 contains 16 residues. The CDR3 region is CASSPRVAGGQYEQYF. CDR3 nucleotides: TGTGCCAGCAGCCCCCGGGTGGCGGGAGGGCAATACGAGCAGTACTTC.

V is TRBV11-3 and J is TRBJ2-5; 7 bases are a match to TRBD1. This CDR3 has 14 amino acids. Germline assignment: CDR1 SGHNT and CDR2 YENEEA. V lost 5 bases, J lost 5 bases, and 8 bases stayed unmatched. The CDR3 loop is CASSRTGAWETQYF. The CDR3, as DNA: TGTGCCAGCAGCCGCACAGGGGCGTGGGAGACCCAGTACTTC.

The chain joins TRBV5-5 to TRBJ2-5, with 7 bases lining up with TRBD2. CDR3 length: 16 residues. Germline V gene lookup returns CDR1 SGHKS and CDR2 YYEKEE (reference sequence). Trimming at V came to 0 bases and at J to 2 bases, leaving 7 bases not matched to a gene. CDR3 residues: CASSLGLAETQETQYF. CDR3 nucleotide sequence: TGTGCCAGCAGCTTGGGGCTAGCGGAAACACAAGAGACCCAGTACTTC.

The CDR3 protein is CAIQNSLDRRGYTF. The DNA of the CDR3 is TGTGCCATCCAAAATAGCCTGGACAGACGGGGCTACACCTTC. The rearrangement joins TRBV19 to TRBJ1-2; D is perhaps TRBD1 (6 bases). CDR1 and CDR2 from the germline V gene are LNHDA and SQIVND (reference sequence). The V gene lost 10 bases and the J gene lost 8 bases, with 23 bases spanning the gap. CDR3 length: 14 residues.

V and J are TRBV6-5 and TRBJ1-6; a possible D gene is TRBD1 (5 bases). Trimming pared 0 bases from V and 9 bases from J, leaving 6 bases between. The CDR3 consists of 13 residues. Germline assignment: CDR1 MNHEY and CDR2 SVGAGI. This CDR3 reads CASSYSRGSPLHF. The CDR3 bases are TGTGCCAGCAGTTACTCTAGGGGTTCACCCCTCCACTTT.

The chain combines TRBV27 with TRBJ2-1; 9 nucleotides agree with TRBD1. The CDR3 sequence is 14 residues long. The germline gives CDR1 MNHEY, CDR2 SMNVEV (reference sequence). The V gene end was trimmed by 6 bases and the J gene end by 6 bases; junction bases not matched to a gene: 6. CDR3 loop: CASRSGTGFNEQFF. The CDR3 coding sequence is TGTGCCAGCAGATCCGGGACAGGGTTCAATGAGCAGTTCTTC.

The chain carries TRBV5-1 and TRBJ2-1, with D perhaps matching TRBD1 (6 bases). The CDR3 extends over 14 amino acids. The germline V and J ends were trimmed by 2 bases and 10 bases, with 16 bases remaining between them. Germline V lookup: CDR1 SGHRS, CDR2 YFSETQ. Here the CDR3 reads CASSLGDNLWEQFF. The CDR3 coding sequence is TGCGCCAGCAGCTTAGGGGACAATCTTTGGGAGCAGTTCTTC.

For the CDR3, the DNA is TGTGCCAGCAGCTTAGACGGACTCCAAGAGACCCAGTACTTC. It specifies CASSLDGLQETQYF. This chain joins TRBV5-4 and TRBJ2-5; D is possibly TRBD2 (5 bases). V shed 2 bases and J shed 1 base, with 9 bases lying between them. Germline values: CDR1 SGHNT, CDR2 YYREEE (reference sequence). The CDR3 is made up of 14 amino acids. Full variable domain (rest looked up from reference TRBV5-4 and TRBJ2-5): ETGVTQSPTHLIKTRGQQVTLRCSSQSGHNTVSWYQQALGQGPQFIFQYYREEENGRGNFPPRFSGLQFPNYSSELNVNALELDDSALYLCASSLDGLQETQYFGPGTRLLVL.

The J gene is TRBJ2-5, the V gene TRBV3-1 (or the pseudogene TRBV3-2); possibly TRBD2 for D (5 bases). Trimming pared 1 base from V and 4 bases from J, leaving 13 bases between. The CDR3 is 15 amino acids. The V gene's germline CDR1 is LGHDT and CDR2 YNNKEL (reference sequence). The CDR3 nucleotides are TGTGCCAGCAGCCAAGGGTCGGGAACAATAGAGACCCAGTACTTC. Amino acid sequence: CASSQGSGTIETQYF.

The chain carries TRBV7-8 and TRBJ1-6; 8 bases line up with TRBD1. Trimming at V came to 5 bases and at J to 7 bases, leaving 13 bases not matched to a gene. The CDR3 covers 17 residues. Germline V gives CDR1 SGHVS, CDR2 FQNEAQ. As DNA, the CDR3 is TGTGCCAGCAGCCCCCGGCGGACAGGGTTCGAGAATTCACCCCTCCACTTT. Translation gives CASSPRRTGFENSPLHF.

This clone has a single count. The rearrangement joins TRBV6-1 to TRBJ2-3, with 14 bases fitting TRBD2. V trimming: 4 bases; J trimming: 2 bases; junction bases outside the gene matches: 5. Germline CDR1 and CDR2: MNHNS and SASEGT. This CDR3 spans 17 amino acids. The DNA for the CDR3 is TGTGCCAGCAGTGGTAGACTAGCGGGAGGGGTCACAGATACGCAGTATTTT. Protein sequence: CASSGRLAGGVTDTQYF.

This chain joins TRBV19 and TRBJ1-2; no reliable D call. V was trimmed by 3 bases and J by 2 bases, leaving 7 bases between them. This CDR3 comprises 13 residues. Germline lookup yields CDR1 LNHDA and CDR2 SQIVND (reference sequence). The CDR3 nucleotides read TGTGCCAGTAGTATTGATGGCAACTATGGCTACACCTTC. Amino acid sequence: CASSIDGNYGYTF.